This T cell receptor beta chain was identified during a study of T-cell reconstitution after alpha-beta-depleted transplantation in children. The germline gives CDR1 SEHNR, CDR2 FQNEAQ (reference sequence). CDR3 length equals 13 residues. It was with unique molecular identifiers that the TCRbeta library was prepared. Each CDR3 protein gets one entry after TCRdb re-called the PCR reads with MiXCR. The sample records 350,000 to 400,000 distinct CDR3 sequences, roughly 22% being singletons. With respect to this clonotype: The junction differs from germline at one of its ends, possibly a read error.

The sequence derives from a human donor who donated a stem cell graft to a child with acute myeloid leukemia. This material consisted of PBMCs from the stem cell graft donor, taken from the stem cell graft. The chain links TRBV7-9 to TRBJ2-7; D is possibly TRBD1 (6 bases). CDR3 protein: CASSVAGDYEQYF. CDR3 bases: TGTGCCAGCAGCGTAGCAGGGGACTACGAGCAGTACTTC.